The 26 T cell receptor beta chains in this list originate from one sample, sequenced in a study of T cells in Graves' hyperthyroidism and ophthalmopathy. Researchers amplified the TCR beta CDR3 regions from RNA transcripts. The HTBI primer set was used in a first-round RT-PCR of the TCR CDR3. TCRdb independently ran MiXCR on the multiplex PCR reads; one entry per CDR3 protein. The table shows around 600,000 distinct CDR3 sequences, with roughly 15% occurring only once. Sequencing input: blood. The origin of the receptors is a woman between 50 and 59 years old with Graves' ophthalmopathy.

The DNA for the CDR3 is TGCAGCGTTGCCAGGCACTTAAACACCGGGGAGCTGTTTTTT. Translating gives CSVARHLNTGELFF. V is TRBV29-1 and J is TRBJ2-2; D gene uncertain. Trimming removed 4 bases from V and 2 bases from J, with 11 bases in between. CDR1 and CDR2 (germline): SQVTM, ANQGSEA. This CDR3 is built from 14 residues.

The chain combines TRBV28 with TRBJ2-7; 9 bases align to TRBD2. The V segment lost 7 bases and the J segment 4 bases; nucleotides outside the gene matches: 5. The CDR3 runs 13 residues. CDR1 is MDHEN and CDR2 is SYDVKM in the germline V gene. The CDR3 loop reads CASTAGGLYEQYF. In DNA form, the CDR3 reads TGTGCCAGCACGGCGGGAGGGTTGTACGAGCAGTACTTC.

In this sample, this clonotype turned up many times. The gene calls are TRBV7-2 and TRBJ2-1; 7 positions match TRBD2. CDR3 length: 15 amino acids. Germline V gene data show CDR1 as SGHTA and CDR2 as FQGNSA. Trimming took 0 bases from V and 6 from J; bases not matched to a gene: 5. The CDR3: CASSLAAREFNEQFF. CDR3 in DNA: TGTGCCAGCAGCTTAGCAGCGCGGGAGTTCAATGAGCAGTTCTTC.

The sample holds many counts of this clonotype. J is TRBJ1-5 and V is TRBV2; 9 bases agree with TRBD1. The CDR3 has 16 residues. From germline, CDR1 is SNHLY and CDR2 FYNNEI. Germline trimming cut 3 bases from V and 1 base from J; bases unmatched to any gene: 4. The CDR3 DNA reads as TGTGCCAGCAGTGACGCGGGACAGGGAAGCAATCAGCCCCAGCATTTT. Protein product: CASSDAGQGSNQPQHF.

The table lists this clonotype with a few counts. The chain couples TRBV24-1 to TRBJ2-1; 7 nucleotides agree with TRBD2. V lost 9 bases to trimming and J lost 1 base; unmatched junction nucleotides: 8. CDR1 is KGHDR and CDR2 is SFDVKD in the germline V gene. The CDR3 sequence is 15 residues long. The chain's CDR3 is CATAGRGSSYNEQFF. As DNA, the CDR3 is TGTGCCACCGCCGGTCGCGGGAGTTCCTACAATGAGCAGTTCTTC.

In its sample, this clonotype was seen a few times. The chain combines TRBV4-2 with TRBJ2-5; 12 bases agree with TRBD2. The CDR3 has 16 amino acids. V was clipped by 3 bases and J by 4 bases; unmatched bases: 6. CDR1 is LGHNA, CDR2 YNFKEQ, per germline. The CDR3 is CASSQSTGLAGETQYF. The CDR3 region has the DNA TGTGCCAGCAGCCAGTCTACGGGACTAGCGGGAGAGACCCAGTACTTC.

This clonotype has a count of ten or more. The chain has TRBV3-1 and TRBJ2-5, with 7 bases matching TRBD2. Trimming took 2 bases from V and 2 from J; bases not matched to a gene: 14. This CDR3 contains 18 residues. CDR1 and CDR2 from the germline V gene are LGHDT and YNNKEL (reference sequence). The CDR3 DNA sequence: TGTGCCAGCAGCCAATGGGTGGGTAGCGGGCGACTACAAGAGACCCAGTACTTC. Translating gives CASSQWVGSGRLQETQYF.

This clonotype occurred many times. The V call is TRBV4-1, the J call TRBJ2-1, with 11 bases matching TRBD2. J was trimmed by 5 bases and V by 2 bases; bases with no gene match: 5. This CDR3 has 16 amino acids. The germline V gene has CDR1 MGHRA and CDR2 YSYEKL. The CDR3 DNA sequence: TGCGCCAGCAGCCAACCTACTAGCGGGAGAAACAATGAGCAGTTCTTC. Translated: CASSQPTSGRNNEQFF.

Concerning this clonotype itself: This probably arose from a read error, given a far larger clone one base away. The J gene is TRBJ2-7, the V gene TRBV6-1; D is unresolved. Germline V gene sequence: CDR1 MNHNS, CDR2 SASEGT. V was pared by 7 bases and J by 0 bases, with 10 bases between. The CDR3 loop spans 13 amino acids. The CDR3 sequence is CASNDGSSYEQYF. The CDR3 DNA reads TGTGCCAGCAATGACGGCAGCTCCTACGAGCAGTACTTC.

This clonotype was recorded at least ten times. The CDR3 DNA follows: TGTGCCAGCAGTTTACGAGGGCTCGCAAACATTCAGTACTTC. This translates into CASSLRGLANIQYF. The chain is built from TRBV28 and TRBJ2-4; D perhaps matches TRBD2 (5 bases). The V gene's germline CDR1 is MDHEN and CDR2 SYDVKM. Trimming removed 2 bases from V and 6 bases from J, with 11 bases in between. The CDR3 totals 14 residues.

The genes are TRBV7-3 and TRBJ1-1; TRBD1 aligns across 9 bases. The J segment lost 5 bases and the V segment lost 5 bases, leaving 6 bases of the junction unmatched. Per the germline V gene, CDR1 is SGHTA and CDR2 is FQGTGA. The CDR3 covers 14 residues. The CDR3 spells CASSLLDRGTEAFF. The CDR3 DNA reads TGTGCCAGCAGCCTCTTGGACAGGGGAACTGAAGCTTTCTTT.

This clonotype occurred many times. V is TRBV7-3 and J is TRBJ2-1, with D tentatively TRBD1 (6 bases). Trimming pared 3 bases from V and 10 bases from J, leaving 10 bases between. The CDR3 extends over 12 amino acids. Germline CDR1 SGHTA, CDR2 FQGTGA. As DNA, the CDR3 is TGTGCCAGCAGCTTTGCCGGGACAGAGCAGTTCTTC. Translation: CASSFAGTEQFF.

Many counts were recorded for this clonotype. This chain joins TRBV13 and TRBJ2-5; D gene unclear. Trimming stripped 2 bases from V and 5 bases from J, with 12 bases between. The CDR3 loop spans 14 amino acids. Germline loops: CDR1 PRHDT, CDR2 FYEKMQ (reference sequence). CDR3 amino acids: CASSLFAEKETQYF. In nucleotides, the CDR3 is TGTGCCAGCAGCTTATTCGCAGAGAAGGAGACCCAGTACTTC. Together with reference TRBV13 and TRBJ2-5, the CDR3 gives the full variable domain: AAGVIQSPRHLIKEKRETATLKCYPIPRHDTVYWYQQGPGQDPQFLISFYEKMQSDKGSIPDRFSAQQFSDYHSELNMSSLELGDSALYFCASSLFAEKETQYFGPGTRLLVL.

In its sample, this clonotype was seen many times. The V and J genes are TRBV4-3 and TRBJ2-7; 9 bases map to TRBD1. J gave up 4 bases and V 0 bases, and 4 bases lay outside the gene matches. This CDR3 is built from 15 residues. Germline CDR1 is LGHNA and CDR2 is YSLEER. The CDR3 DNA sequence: TGCGCCAGCAGCCAAGATTGGGACAGGGCTTACGAGCAGTACTTC. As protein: CASSQDWDRAYEQYF.

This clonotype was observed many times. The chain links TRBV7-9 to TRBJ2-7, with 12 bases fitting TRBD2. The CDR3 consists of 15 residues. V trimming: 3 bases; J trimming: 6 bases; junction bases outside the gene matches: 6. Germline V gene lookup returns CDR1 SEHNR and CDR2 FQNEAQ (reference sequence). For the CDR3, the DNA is TGTGCCAGCAGCTTGACTAGCGGGAGTCGGGGCGAGCAGTACTTC. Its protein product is CASSLTSGSRGEQYF.

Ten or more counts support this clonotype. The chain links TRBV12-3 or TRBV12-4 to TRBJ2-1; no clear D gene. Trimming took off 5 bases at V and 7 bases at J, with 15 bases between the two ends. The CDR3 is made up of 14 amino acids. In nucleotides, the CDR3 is TGTGCCAGCAGTCCCTCAGTGGGGTGGAATGAGCAGTTCTTC. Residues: CASSPSVGWNEQFF.

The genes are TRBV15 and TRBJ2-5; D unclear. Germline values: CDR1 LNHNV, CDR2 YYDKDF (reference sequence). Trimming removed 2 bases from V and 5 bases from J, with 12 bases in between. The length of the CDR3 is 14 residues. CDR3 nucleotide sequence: TGTGCCACCAGCAGAAGAACAGTGGCGGAGACCCAGTACTTC. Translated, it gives CATSRRTVAETQYF.

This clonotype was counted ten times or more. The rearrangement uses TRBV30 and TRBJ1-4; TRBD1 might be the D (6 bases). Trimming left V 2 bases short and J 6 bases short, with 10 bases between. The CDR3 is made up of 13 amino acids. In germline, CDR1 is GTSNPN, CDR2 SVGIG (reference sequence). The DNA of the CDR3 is TGTGCCTGGAGTCTACAGGGAGATGAAAAACTGTTTTTT. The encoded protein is CAWSLQGDEKLFF.

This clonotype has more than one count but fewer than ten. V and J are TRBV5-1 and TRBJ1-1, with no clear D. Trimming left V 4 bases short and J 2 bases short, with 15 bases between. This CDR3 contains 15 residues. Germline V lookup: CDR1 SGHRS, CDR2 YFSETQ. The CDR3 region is CASSVGPRANTEAFF. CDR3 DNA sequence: TGCGCCAGCAGCGTAGGACCCCGGGCTAACACTGAAGCTTTCTTT.

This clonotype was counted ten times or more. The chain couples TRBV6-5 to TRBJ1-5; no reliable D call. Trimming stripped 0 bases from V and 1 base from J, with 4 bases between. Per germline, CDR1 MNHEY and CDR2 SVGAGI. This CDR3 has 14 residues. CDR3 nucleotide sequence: TGTGCCAGCAGTTACTCGACCAGCAATCAGCCCCAGCATTTT. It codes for CASSYSTSNQPQHF.

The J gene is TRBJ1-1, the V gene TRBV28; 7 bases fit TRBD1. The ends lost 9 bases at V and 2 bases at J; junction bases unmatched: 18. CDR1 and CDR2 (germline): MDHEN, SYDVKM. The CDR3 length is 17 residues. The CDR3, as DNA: TGTGCCAGTTGGTCCCGGGCCCTCGAGGGGGCAAACACTGAAGCTTTCTTT. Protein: CASWSRALEGANTEAFF.

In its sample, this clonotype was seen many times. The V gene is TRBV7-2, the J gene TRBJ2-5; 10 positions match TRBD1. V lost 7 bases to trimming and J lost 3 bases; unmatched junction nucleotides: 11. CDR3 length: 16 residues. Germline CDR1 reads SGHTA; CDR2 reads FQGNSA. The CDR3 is CASILNSGTGEETQYF. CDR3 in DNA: TGTGCCAGCATCTTGAATTCCGGGACAGGGGAAGAGACCCAGTACTTC.

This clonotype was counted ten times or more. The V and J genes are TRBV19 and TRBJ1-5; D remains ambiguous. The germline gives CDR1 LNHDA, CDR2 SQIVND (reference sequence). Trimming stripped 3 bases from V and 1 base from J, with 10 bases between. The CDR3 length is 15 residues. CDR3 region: CASSIGGRSNQPQHF. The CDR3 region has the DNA TGTGCCAGTAGTATCGGAGGGAGGAGCAATCAGCCCCAGCATTTT. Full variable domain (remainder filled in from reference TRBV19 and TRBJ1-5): DGGITQSPKYLFRKEGQNVTLSCEQNLNHDAMYWYRQDPGQGLRLIYYSQIVNDFQKGDIAEGYSVSREKKESFPLTVTSAQKNPTAFYLCASSIGGRSNQPQHFGDGTRLSIL.

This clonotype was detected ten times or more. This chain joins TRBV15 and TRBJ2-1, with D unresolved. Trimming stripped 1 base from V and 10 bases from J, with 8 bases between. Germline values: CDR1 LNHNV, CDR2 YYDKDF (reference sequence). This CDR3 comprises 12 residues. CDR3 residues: CATSRARWEQFF. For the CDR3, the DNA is TGTGCCACCAGCAGAGCAAGATGGGAGCAGTTCTTC.

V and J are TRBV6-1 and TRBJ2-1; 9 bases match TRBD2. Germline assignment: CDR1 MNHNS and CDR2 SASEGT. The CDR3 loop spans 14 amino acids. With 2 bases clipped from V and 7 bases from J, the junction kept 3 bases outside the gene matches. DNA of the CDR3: TGTGCCAGCAGTGAACTAGCGGGATCGAATGAGCAGTTCTTC. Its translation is CASSELAGSNEQFF.

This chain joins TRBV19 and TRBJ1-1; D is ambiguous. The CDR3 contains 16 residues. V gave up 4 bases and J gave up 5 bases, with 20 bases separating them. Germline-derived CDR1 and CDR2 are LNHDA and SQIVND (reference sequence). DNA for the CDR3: TGTGCCAGTAGTAAAGCCAACGGACGGCAAGGGACTGAAGCTTTCTTT. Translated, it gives CASSKANGRQGTEAFF.